This T cell receptor (beta chain) was observed in a study of control samples from healthy donors and cancer patients. Germline V lookup: CDR1 KGHSH, CDR2 LQKENI. The V end lost 6 bases, the J end lost 2 bases, and 10 bases lay between the germline ends. The CDR3 consists of 13 residues. Assay used: immunoSEQ multiplex PCR; TCRdb lists only in-frame clones, some missing. The data show 200,000 or so clones, around 94% seen once. The source material was blood. V usage is TRBV18 and J usage is TRBJ1-1, with D maybe TRBD1 (6 bases). This clonotype was sampled from a man between 50 and 59 years old in good health. The CDR3 DNA follows: TGTGCCAGCTCCTTGGGACAAAACACTGAAGCTTTCTTT. Protein: CASSLGQNTEAFF.